This TCR beta chain was found in a study of cytomegalovirus exposure and HLA in healthy donors. Germline V gene sequence: CDR1 LNHDA, CDR2 SQIVND (reference sequence). The CDR3 covers 16 residues. Trimming removed 5 bases from V and 1 base from J; junction bases left unmatched: 10. This PCR relied on a set of 60 Vbeta primers and 13 Jbeta primers. Sequencing was performed with immunoSEQ multiplex PCR; in TCRdb, only in-frame clones are kept and a portion is missing. The data show roughly 200,000 clones, 79% seen once. The sample was PBMCs. The V and J genes are TRBV19 and TRBJ1-2; 7 nucleotides match TRBD1. This TCR came from a woman aged 25 to 39 in good health and CMV-seropositive. The CDR3: CASSLVQGSRNYGYTF. In nucleotides, the CDR3 is TGTGCCAGTAGTTTGGTACAGGGGAGCCGTAACTATGGCTACACCTTC.